The 7 T cell receptor beta chains reported below all come from one sample, sequenced in a study of blood T cell repertoires in COVID-19. TCRdb's table, derived via immunoSEQ multiplex PCR, lists solely in-frame clones and lacks some. The sample yields about 300,000 clones, about 90% seen once. The sample comprised peripheral blood. The receptors here all came from a young man who had recovered from COVID-19.

This clone was counted a few times. The gene calls are TRBV7-2 and TRBJ1-1, with D maybe TRBD1 (6 bases). CDR3 length: 13 residues. The V gene's germline CDR1 is SGHTA and CDR2 FQGNSA. The V and J ends lost 3 bases and 5 bases respectively, with 10 bases between them. CDR3 coding DNA: TGTGCCAGCAGCTTGGACAGAAAAACTGAAGCTTTCTTT. Translation: CASSLDRKTEAFF.

The gene calls are TRBV5-1 and TRBJ2-7, with TRBD2 as a possible D gene (5 bases). The CDR3 consists of 17 residues. Germline V gene data show CDR1 as SGHRS and CDR2 as YFSETQ. Trimming pared 0 bases from V and 3 bases from J, leaving 19 bases between. The CDR3 DNA sequence: TGCGCCAGCAGCTTGGCCGGGGTTAGCCAAACATTCTACGAGCAGTACTTC. This translates into CASSLAGVSQTFYEQYF. Drawing the rest from reference TRBV5-1 and TRBJ2-7, the complete variable domain is KAGVTQTPRYLIKTRGQQVTLSCSPISGHRSVSWYQQTPGQGLQFLFEYFSETQRNKGNFPGRFSGRQFSNSRSEMNVSTLELGDSALYLCASSLAGVSQTFYEQYFGPGTRLTVT.

J is TRBJ2-7 and V is TRBV19; 7 bases are shared with TRBD2. This CDR3 comprises 15 residues. Germline CDR1 LNHDA, CDR2 SQIVND (reference sequence). J was trimmed by 0 bases and V by 5 bases; bases with no gene match: 7. The CDR3 protein is CASSFRGGSSYEQYF. CDR3 sequence (DNA): TGTGCCAGTAGTTTTAGAGGCGGGAGCTCCTACGAGCAGTACTTC. The complete variable domain, with remaining parts taken from reference TRBV19 and TRBJ2-7, reads DGGITQSPKYLFRKEGQNVTLSCEQNLNHDAMYWYRQDPGQGLRLIYYSQIVNDFQKGDIAEGYSVSREKKESFPLTVTSAQKNPTAFYLCASSFRGGSSYEQYFGPGTRLTVT.

The rearrangement links TRBV9 to TRBJ2-2; D not certain. CDR1 is SGDLS, CDR2 YYNGEE, per germline. CDR3 length: 13 residues. The V gene lost 0 bases and the J gene lost 5 bases, with 5 bases spanning the gap. The CDR3 loop is CASSVAETGELFF. The CDR3 DNA reads TGTGCCAGCAGCGTAGCCGAGACCGGGGAGCTGTTTTTT.

The CDR3 nucleotides are TGTGCCAGCTCCTCGGGGGATCTGGGCGAGCAGTACTTC. Encoded protein: CASSSGDLGEQYF. The chain recombines TRBV18 with TRBJ2-7; tentative D call: TRBD2 (6 bases). CDR3 size: 13 residues. The germline V gene has CDR1 KGHSH and CDR2 LQKENI. V gave up 6 bases and J gave up 6 bases, with 15 bases separating them.

The rearrangement joins TRBV18 to TRBJ2-5; 11 nucleotides line up with TRBD1. Germline V gene data show CDR1 as KGHSH and CDR2 as LQKENI. Trimming cost V 4 bases and J 5 bases; bases outside gene matches: 6. This CDR3 has 15 amino acids. CDR3 DNA sequence: TGTGCCAGCTCACTCGGACAGGGGGCGCGGGAGACCCAGTACTTC. It codes for CASSLGQGARETQYF.

V gene TRBV2 combines with J gene TRBJ1-1; 8 nucleotides match TRBD1. The CDR3 runs 14 residues. Germline trimming cut 5 bases from V and 7 bases from J; bases unmatched to any gene: 9. Per germline, CDR1 SNHLY and CDR2 FYNNEI. This CDR3 is CASSPLTGGGEAFF. DNA for the CDR3: TGTGCCAGCAGTCCCTTAACAGGGGGGGGTGAAGCTTTCTTT.